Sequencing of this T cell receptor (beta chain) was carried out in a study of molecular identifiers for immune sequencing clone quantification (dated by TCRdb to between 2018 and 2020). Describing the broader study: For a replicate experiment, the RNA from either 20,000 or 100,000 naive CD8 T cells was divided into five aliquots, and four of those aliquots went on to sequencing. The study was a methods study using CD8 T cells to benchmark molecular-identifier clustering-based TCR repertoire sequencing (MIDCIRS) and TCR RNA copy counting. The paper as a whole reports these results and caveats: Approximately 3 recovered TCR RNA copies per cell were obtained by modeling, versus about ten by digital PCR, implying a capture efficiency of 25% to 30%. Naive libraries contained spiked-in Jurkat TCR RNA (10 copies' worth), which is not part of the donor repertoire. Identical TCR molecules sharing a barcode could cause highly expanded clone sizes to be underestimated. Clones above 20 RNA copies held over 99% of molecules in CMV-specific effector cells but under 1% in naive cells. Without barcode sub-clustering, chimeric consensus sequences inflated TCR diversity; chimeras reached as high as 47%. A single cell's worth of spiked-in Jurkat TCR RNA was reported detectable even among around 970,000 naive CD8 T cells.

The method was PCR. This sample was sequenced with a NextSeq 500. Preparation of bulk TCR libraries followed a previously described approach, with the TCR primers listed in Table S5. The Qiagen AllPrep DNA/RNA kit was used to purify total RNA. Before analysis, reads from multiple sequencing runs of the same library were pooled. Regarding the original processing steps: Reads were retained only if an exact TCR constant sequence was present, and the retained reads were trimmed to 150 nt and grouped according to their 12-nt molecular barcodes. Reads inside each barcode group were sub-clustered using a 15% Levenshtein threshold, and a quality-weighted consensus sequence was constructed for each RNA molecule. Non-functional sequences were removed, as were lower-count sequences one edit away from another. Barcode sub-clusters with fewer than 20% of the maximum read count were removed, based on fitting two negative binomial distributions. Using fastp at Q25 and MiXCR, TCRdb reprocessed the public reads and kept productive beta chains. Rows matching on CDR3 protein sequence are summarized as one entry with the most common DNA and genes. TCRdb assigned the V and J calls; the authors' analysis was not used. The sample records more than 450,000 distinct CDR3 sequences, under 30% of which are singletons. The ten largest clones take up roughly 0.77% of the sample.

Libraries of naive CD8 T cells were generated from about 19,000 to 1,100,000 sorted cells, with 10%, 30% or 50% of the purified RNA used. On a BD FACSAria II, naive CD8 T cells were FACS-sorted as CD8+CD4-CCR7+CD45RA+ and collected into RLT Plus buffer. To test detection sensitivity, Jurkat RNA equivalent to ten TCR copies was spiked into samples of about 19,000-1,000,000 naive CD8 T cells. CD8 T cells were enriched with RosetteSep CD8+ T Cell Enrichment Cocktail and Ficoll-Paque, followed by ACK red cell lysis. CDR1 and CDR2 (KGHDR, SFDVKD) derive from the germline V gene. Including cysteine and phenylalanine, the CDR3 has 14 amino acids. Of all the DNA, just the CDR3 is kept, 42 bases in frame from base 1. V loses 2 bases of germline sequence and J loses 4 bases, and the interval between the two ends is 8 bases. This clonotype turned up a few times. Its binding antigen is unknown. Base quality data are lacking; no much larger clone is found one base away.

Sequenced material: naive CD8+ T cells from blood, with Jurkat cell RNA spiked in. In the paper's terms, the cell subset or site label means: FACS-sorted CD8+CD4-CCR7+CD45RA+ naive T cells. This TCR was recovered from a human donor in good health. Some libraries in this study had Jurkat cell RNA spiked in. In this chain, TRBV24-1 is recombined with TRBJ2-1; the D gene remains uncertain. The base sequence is TGTGCCACCAGTGATTCGAACCCATACAATGAGCAGTTCTTC. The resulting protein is CATSDSNPYNEQFF.